The clone carrying this T cell receptor (beta chain) came up a few times. The target antigen is unknown. All of the isolated RNA was reverse transcribed, so expressed TCRB transcripts were sequenced. Generated by immunoSEQ multiplex PCR, the TCRdb table keeps only in-frame clones and is missing some. The sample has 150,000 to 200,000 clones, around 9% seen once. The entry originates in a study of beta chain features in type 1 diabetes. Findings and caveats of the study: TCRB CDR3s from Type 1 diabetes patients were moderately but significantly shorter in all four CD4+ subsets.

V shed 2 bases and J shed 2 bases, with 11 bases lying between them. Germline V CDR1 and CDR2: SGHRS, YFSETQ. The CDR3 has 15 residues. The sequence was collected from a woman in her 30s with type 1 diabetes. V usage is TRBV5-1 and J usage is TRBJ2-1, with D possibly TRBD1 on 6 matching bases. The material sequenced was central memory CD4+ T cells from blood. In nucleotides, the CDR3 is TGCGCCAGCAGCTTCTCAGGGGAGACCTACAATGAGCAGTTCTTC. Its protein is CASSFSGETYNEQFF. The complete variable domain, with remaining parts taken from reference TRBV5-1 and TRBJ2-1, reads KAGVTQTPRYLIKTRGQQVTLSCSPISGHRSVSWYQQTPGQGLQFLFEYFSETQRNKGNFPGRFSGRQFSNSRSEMNVSTLELGDSALYLCASSFSGETYNEQFFGPGTRLTVL.